The 11 T cell receptor beta chains below were found in one sample sequenced in a study of cytomegalovirus exposure and HLA in healthy donors. The PCR contained 60 Vbeta and 13 Jbeta primers. Repertoires were generated with immunoSEQ multiplex PCR, while TCRdb's copy carries only in-frame clones and drops some. The sample contains around 160,000 clones, around 83% of which appear only once. The specimen was PBMCs. The receptors shown here come from a male donor in good health and CMV-seropositive.

The chain employs TRBV4-3 and TRBJ2-7; 9 bases align to TRBD2. Germline V lookup: CDR1 LGHNA, CDR2 YSLEER. The CDR3 is made up of 13 amino acids. The J segment lost 6 bases and the V segment lost 4 bases, leaving 4 bases of the junction unmatched. CDR3 sequence reads: CASSPSSGAEQYF. The CDR3 DNA sequence: TGCGCCAGCAGCCCCTCTAGCGGGGCCGAGCAGTACTTC.

The chain carries TRBV4-3 and TRBJ1-2; the match to TRBD1 covers 8 bases. With V trimmed by 4 bases and J by 2 bases, 3 bases remained unmatched. The CDR3 totals 14 residues. CDR1 LGHNA and CDR2 YSLEER come from the germline V gene. In nucleotides, the CDR3 is TGCGCCAGCAGCCCCCCAGGGGGCAACTATGGCTACACCTTC. Protein product: CASSPPGGNYGYTF.

The chain couples TRBV5-6 to TRBJ2-7; 8 positions agree with TRBD1. V was clipped by 0 bases and J by 5 bases; unmatched bases: 10. The CDR3 has 16 residues. CDR1 SGHDT and CDR2 YYEEEE come from the germline V gene. CDR3 region: CASSLGLGQGADEQYF. The CDR3 nucleotides are TGTGCCAGCAGCTTGGGTTTGGGGCAGGGGGCGGACGAGCAGTACTTC.

The chain uses TRBV13 and TRBJ2-5, with D possibly TRBD1 on 5 matching bases. V gave up 1 base and J gave up 4 bases, with 10 bases separating them. There are 14 residues in the CDR3. Germline CDR1 and CDR2: PRHDT and FYEKMQ (reference sequence). CDR3 sequence: CASSLAQGSETQYF. For the CDR3, the DNA is TGTGCCAGCAGCTTAGCTCAGGGATCAGAGACCCAGTACTTC.

This clone was seen a handful of times. This chain links TRBV5-6 with TRBJ1-5, with 8 bases aligning to TRBD1. The germline V gene has CDR1 SGHDT and CDR2 YYEEEE. V shed 0 bases and J 0 bases; nucleotides not matched to a gene: 2. This CDR3 region has 16 residues. CDR3 amino acids: CASSLDRGNSNQPQHF. CDR3 DNA sequence: TGTGCCAGCAGCTTGGACAGGGGGAATAGCAATCAGCCCCAGCATTTT.

This chain joins TRBV7-7 and TRBJ2-2, with D tentatively TRBD2 (7 bases). Trimming left V 2 bases short and J 4 bases short, with 11 bases between. Germline loops: CDR1 SSHAT, CDR2 FNYEAQ (reference sequence). The CDR3 has 15 amino acids. The CDR3 protein is CASSLRGAGTGELFF. The CDR3 region has the DNA TGTGCCAGCAGCTTACGGGGGGCCGGCACCGGGGAGCTGTTTTTT.

This clone has more than one count but fewer than ten. The junction differs from germline at one of its ends, possibly a read error. The chain has TRBV5-1 and TRBJ2-6, with a possible D match to TRBD2 (6 bases). The CDR3 extends over 18 amino acids. The germline CDR1 and CDR2 sequences are SGHRS and YFSETQ. This CDR3 is CASSSYLGPGTGANGLTF. For the CDR3, the DNA is TGCGCCAGCAGCTCCTACCTGGGTCCAGGGACTGGGGCCAACGGCCTGACTTTC.

The V gene is TRBV15, the J gene TRBJ2-1; maybe TRBD1 (5 bases). Trimming removed 5 bases at V and 2 bases at J, with 7 bases between. CDR3 length: 13 amino acids. Per the germline V gene, CDR1 is LNHNV and CDR2 is YYDKDF (reference sequence). The DNA of the CDR3 is TGTGCCACCAGCGAAGGGGCCTACAATGAGCAGTTCTTC. Translated: CATSEGAYNEQFF.

The chain has TRBV5-6 and TRBJ2-3, with 10 bases fitting TRBD2. Germline V lookup: CDR1 SGHDT, CDR2 YYEEEE. The V segment lost 0 bases and the J segment 4 bases; nucleotides outside the gene matches: 5. The CDR3 contains 16 residues. The CDR3 DNA is TGTGCCAGCAGCTTGGCGACTAGCGGGCGAGCAGATACGCAGTATTTT. Residues: CASSLATSGRADTQYF.

This sequence joins TRBV7-9 and TRBJ1-2; TRBD1 matches 7 bases. Looked up from germline, CDR1 is SEHNR and CDR2 is FQNEAQ (reference sequence). V lost 0 bases, J lost 1 base, and 2 bases stayed unmatched. The CDR3 runs 15 residues. Here the CDR3 reads CASSLAGGYNYGYTF. The CDR3 DNA is TGTGCCAGCAGCTTAGCAGGGGGCTATAACTATGGCTACACCTTC.

V usage is TRBV18 and J usage is TRBJ1-3; weak D call: TRBD1 (6 bases). This CDR3 is 15 amino acids long. Trimming cost V 3 bases and J 4 bases, with 13 bases left between them. The germline CDR1 and CDR2 sequences are KGHSH and LQKENI. The chain's CDR3 is CASSPPQGTGNTIYF. CDR3 in DNA: TGTGCCAGCTCACCCCCCCAGGGGACCGGAAACACCATATATTTT.